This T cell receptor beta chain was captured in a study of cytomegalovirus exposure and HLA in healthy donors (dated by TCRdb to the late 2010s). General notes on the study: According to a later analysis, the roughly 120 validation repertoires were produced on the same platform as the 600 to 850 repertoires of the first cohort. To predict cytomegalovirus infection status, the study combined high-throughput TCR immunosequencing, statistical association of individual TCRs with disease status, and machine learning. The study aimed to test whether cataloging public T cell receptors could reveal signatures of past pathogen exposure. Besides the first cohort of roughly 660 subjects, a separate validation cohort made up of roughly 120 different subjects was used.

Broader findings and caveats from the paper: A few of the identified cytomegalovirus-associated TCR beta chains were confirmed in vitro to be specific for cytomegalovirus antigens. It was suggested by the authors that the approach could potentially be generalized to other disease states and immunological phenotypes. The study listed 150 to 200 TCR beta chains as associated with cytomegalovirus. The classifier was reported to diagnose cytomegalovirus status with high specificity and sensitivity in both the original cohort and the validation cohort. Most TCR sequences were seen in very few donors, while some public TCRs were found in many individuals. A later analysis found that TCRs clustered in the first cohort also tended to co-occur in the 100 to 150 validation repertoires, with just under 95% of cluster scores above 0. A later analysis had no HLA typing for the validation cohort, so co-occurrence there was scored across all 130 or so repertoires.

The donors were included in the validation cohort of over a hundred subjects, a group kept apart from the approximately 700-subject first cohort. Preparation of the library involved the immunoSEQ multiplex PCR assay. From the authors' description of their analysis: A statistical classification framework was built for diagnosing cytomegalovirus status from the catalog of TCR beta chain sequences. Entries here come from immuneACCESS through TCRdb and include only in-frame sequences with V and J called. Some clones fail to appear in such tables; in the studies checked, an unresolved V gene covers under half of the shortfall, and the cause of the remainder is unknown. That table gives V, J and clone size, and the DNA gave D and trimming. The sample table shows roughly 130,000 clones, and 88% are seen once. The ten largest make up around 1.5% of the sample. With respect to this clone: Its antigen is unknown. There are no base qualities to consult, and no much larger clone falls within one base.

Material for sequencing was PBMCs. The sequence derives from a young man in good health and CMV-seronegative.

The CDR3 reads as follows: CASSIDHGSNQPQHF. The sequenced DNA is TGTGCCAGTAGTATAGATCACGGTAGCAATCAGCCCCAGCATTTT. This receptor chain uses TRBV19 and TRBJ1-5, with no confident D gene call. Cut back by 0 bases and 0 bases, the V and J ends lie 6 bases apart. Reading from cysteine to phenylalanine, the CDR3 counts 15 amino acids. The kept DNA is CDR3 alone, 45 bases in frame from the first base. CDR1 and CDR2, looked up from the germline V gene (reference sequence), are LNHDA and SQIVND.